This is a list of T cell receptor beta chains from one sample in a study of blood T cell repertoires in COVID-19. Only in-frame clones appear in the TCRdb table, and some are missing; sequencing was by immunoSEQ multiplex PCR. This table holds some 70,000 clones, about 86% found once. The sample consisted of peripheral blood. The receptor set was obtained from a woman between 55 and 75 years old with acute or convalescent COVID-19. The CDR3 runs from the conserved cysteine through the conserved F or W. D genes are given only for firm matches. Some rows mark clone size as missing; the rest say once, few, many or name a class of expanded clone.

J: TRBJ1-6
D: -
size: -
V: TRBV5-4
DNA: TGTGCCAGCAGCGCCGTACTATATAATTCACCCCTCCACTTT
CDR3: CASSAVLYNSPLHF

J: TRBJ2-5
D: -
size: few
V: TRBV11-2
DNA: TGTGCCAGCAGCCGGGGAGGAGGGGCGGCCCAAGAGACCCAGTACTTC
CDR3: CASSRGGGAAQETQYF

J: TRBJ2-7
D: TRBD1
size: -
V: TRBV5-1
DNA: TGCGCCAGCACCCAGTCGGGGACAGGGTACTCCTACGAGCAGTACTTC
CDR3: CASTQSGTGYSYEQYF

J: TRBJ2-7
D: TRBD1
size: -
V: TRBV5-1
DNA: TGCGCCAGCAGCTTGGACAGGGGTTACGAGCAGTACTTC
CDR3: CASSLDRGYEQYF

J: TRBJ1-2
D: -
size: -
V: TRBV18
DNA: TGTGCCAGCTCACTGGGGACTTCTAACTATGGCTACACCTTC
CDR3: CASSLGTSNYGYTF

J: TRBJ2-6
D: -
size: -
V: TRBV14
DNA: TGTGCCAGCAGCCCCTGGGGCAGGAACCCTTCTGGGGCCAACGTCCTGACTTTC
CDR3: CASSPWGRNPSGANVLTF

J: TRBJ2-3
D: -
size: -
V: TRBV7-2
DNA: TGTGCCAGCAGCTTAAAGTACAGGCCTAGCACAGATACGCAGTATTTT
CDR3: CASSLKYRPSTDTQYF

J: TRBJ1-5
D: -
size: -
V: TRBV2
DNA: TGTGCCAGCGGGGGGGACCTCAATCAGCCCCAGCATTTT
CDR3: CASGGDLNQPQHF

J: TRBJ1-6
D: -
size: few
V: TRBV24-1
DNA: TGTGCCACCTGCCCGGGGTCCTATAATTCACCCCTCCACTTT
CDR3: CATCPGSYNSPLHF

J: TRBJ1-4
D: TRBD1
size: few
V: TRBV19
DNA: TGTGCCAGTAGTGACAGGGGTTCTCCTCATGAAAAACTGTTTTTT
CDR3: CASSDRGSPHEKLFF

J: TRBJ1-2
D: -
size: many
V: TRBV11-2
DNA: TGTGCCAGCAGCTTAGAGGTGGGCCCCTATGGCTACACCTTC
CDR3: CASSLEVGPYGYTF

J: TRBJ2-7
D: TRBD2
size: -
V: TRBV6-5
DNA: TGTGCCAGCAGTCCCGGGAGCGGGGGGCCTGAGTACTTC
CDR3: CASSPGSGGPEYF

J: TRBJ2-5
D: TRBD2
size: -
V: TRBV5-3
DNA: TGTGCCAGAAGCTTGGCCGCTAGGACTAGCCCCCCACGGGTAGAGACCCAGTACTTC
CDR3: CARSLAARTSPPRVETQYF

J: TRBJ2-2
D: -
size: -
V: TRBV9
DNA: TGTGCCAGCAGCGAGGCCCCGGGGGTGACATCGAACACCGGGGAGCTGTTTTTT
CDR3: CASSEAPGVTSNTGELFF

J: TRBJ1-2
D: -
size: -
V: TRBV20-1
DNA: TGCACCGCCGGGTATGGCTACACCTTC
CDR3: CTAGYGYTF

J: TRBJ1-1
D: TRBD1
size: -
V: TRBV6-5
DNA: TGTGCCAGCAGTTACGGAGGGGGCAACACTGAAGCTTTCTTT
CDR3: CASSYGGGNTEAFF

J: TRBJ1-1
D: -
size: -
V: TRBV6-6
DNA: TGTGCCAGCAGTCCCGGCGGGGGCACTGAAGCTTTCTTT
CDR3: CASSPGGGTEAFF

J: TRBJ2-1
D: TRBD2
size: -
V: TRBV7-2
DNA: TGTGCCAGCAGCTTAGGTTGGACTAGCGATGAGCAGTTCTTC
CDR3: CASSLGWTSDEQFF

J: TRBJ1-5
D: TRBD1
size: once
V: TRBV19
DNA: TGTGCCAGTAGTACCTCGGGGACAGGGAACAATCAGCCCCAGCATTTT
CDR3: CASSTSGTGNNQPQHF

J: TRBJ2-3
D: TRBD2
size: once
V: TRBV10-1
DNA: TGCGCCAGCGAGGCTAGCGGAACAGATACGCAGTATTTT
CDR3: CASEASGTDTQYF

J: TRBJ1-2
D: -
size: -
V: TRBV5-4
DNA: TGTGCCAGCAAGGATCAGGGGTCTAGCAACTATGGCTACACCTTC
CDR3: CASKDQGSSNYGYTF

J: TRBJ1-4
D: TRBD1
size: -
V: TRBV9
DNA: TGTGCCAGCAGCGGATACAGGGGAACTAATGAAAAACTGTTTTTT
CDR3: CASSGYRGTNEKLFF

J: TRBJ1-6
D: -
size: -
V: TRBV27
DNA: TGTGCCAGCAGGCTACTTTCGGGGTCCCATTCACCCCTCCACTTT
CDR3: CASRLLSGSHSPLHF